Below are 19 T cell receptor beta chains sequenced from a single sample in a study of identical twins. A single record per CDR3 protein comes from TCRdb applying MiXCR to the 5' RACE reads. The data hold 500,000 to 700,000 distinct CDR3 sequences, with 7.1% observed a single time. The same sample was also studied in work on yellow fever vaccine responses in identical twins.

Sequencing was carried out using PBMCs. The receptors were gathered from a woman between 18 and 29 years old in good health.

A few counts support this clonotype. The chain joins TRBV10-1 to TRBJ2-3; D gene ambiguous. This CDR3 is 14 amino acids long. Germline V gene sequence: CDR1 WNHNN, CDR2 SYGVQD (reference sequence). Trimming cost V 0 bases and J 2 bases, with 6 bases left between them. The CDR3 nucleotides are TGCGCCAGCAGTGAGTCGCCCTACACAGATACGCAGTATTTT. Translated: CASSESPYTDTQYF.

This clonotype was counted between two and nine times. The rearrangement uses TRBV5-6 and TRBJ1-2; the match to TRBD1 covers 12 bases. Germline CDR1 reads SGHDT; CDR2 reads YYEEEE. Trimming at V came to 3 bases and at J to 4 bases, leaving 4 bases not matched to a gene. The CDR3 spans 15 residues. The CDR3 DNA reads as TGTGCCAGCAGCTCCAGGGACAGGGGGCTCTATGGCTACACCTTC. It yields the protein CASSSRDRGLYGYTF.

This clonotype came up many times. The gene calls are TRBV7-6 and TRBJ1-1; TRBD1 is a possible D gene (6 bases). Trimming stripped 4 bases from V and 6 bases from J, with 18 bases between. The CDR3 totals 15 residues. CDR1 and CDR2 from the germline V gene are SGHVS and FNYEAQ. CDR3 residues: CASSSPRGVEAEAFF. As DNA, the CDR3 is TGTGCCAGCAGCTCACCCAGGGGAGTAGAGGCTGAAGCTTTCTTT. Supplemented by reference TRBV7-6 and TRBJ1-1, the full variable domain reads GAGVSQSPRYKVTKRGQDVALRCDPISGHVSLYWYRQALGQGPEFLTYFNYEAQQDKSGLPNDRFSAERPEGSISTLTIQRTEQRDSAMYRCASSSPRGVEAEAFFGQGTRLTVV.

This clonotype was seen more than once but under ten times. The J gene is TRBJ2-5, the V gene TRBV29-1; weak D call: TRBD2 (6 bases). V was pared by 7 bases and J by 5 bases, with 17 bases between. Germline V gives CDR1 SQVTM, CDR2 ANQGSEA. The CDR3 contains 13 residues. The CDR3 loop reads CSAEGWIGETQYF. The CDR3 DNA reads as TGCAGCGCGGAGGGGTGGATCGGGGAGACCCAGTACTTC.

This clonotype has only a few counts. V and J are TRBV7-8 and TRBJ2-7, with unresolved D. V lost 5 bases and J 2 bases, leaving 16 bases between the germline ends. Germline values: CDR1 SGHVS, CDR2 FQNEAQ. This CDR3 contains 15 residues. The CDR3 DNA is TGTGCCAGCAGCATTCTTATCCCAGGCGCCTACGAGCAGTACGTC. Its translation is CASSILIPGAYEQYV.

This clonotype was picked up a small number of times. This chain connects TRBV25-1 to TRBJ2-1; 13 positions match TRBD2. Germline CDR1 is MGHDK and CDR2 is SYGVNS. V shed 1 base and J 2 bases; nucleotides not matched to a gene: 11. The CDR3 consists of 20 residues. The CDR3 DNA reads TGTGCCAGCAGTGAATGGACCGGGACTAGCGGGAACGGAGCCTACAATGAGCAGTTCTTC. Protein product: CASSEWTGTSGNGAYNEQFF.

This chain joins TRBV6-5 and TRBJ2-1; 10 nucleotides agree with TRBD2. CDR1 is MNHEY, CDR2 SVGAGI, per germline. The V gene end was trimmed by 4 bases and the J gene end by 9 bases; junction bases not matched to a gene: 9. The CDR3 has 15 residues. The CDR3 DNA sequence: TGTGCCAGCAGTTCCGCGCCTAGCGGGAGCGTTGAGCAGTTCTTC. Translating it yields CASSSAPSGSVEQFF.

This clonotype was recorded a few times. This chain links TRBV2 with TRBJ2-3; D gene uncertain. Germline assignment: CDR1 SNHLY and CDR2 FYNNEI. The CDR3 has 15 amino acids. V was clipped by 10 bases and J by 0 bases, with 17 bases between them. CDR3 region: CAISQGLTSTDTQYF. In DNA form, the CDR3 reads TGTGCCATCTCGCAAGGTCTAACTAGCACAGATACGCAGTATTTT.

This clonotype was seen more than once but under ten times. V gene TRBV12-3 or TRBV12-4 combines with J gene TRBJ2-1, with 14 nucleotides matching TRBD2. The CDR3 is 16 residues long. Germline trimming cut 0 bases from V and 9 bases from J; bases unmatched to any gene: 4. CDR3 DNA sequence: TGTGCCAGCAGTTTAGCGACTAGCGGGGGGGCCTCTGAGCAGTTCTTC. Its protein product is CASSLATSGGASEQFF.

The table lists this clonotype with a few counts. V is TRBV3-1 and J is TRBJ1-1; TRBD1 agrees at 8 bases. The CDR3 extends over 15 amino acids. J was trimmed by 8 bases and V by 4 bases; bases with no gene match: 12. The V gene's germline CDR1 is LGHDT and CDR2 YNNKEL (reference sequence). In nucleotides, the CDR3 is TGTGCCAGCAGCCCCTACCCGGGACAGGTCCGAGAAGCTTTCTTT. Protein sequence: CASSPYPGQVREAFF.

This clonotype has a count of ten or more. The chain combines TRBV5-1 with TRBJ1-3, with D perhaps matching TRBD1 (6 bases). The germline CDR1 and CDR2 sequences are SGHRS and YFSETQ. V was clipped by 4 bases and J by 0 bases, with 14 bases between them. The CDR3 spans 16 residues. CDR3 sequence reads: CASSRRGQNSGNTIYF. In nucleotides, the CDR3 is TGCGCCAGCAGCCGGAGAGGACAGAACTCTGGAAACACCATATATTTT.

This clonotype occurred a few times. This chain links TRBV28 with TRBJ2-1; 10 bases are shared with TRBD2. The CDR3 totals 15 residues. V was pared by 5 bases and J by 9 bases, with 10 bases of the junction left unmatched. Germline V gene data show CDR1 as MDHEN and CDR2 as SYDVKM. CDR3 in DNA: TGTGCCAGCAGTACATCTAGCGGGAGACTCGGTGAGCAGTTCTTC. This translates into CASSTSSGRLGEQFF. The whole variable domain, remainder taken from reference TRBV28 and TRBJ2-1, is DVKVTQSSRYLVKRTGEKVFLECVQDMDHENMFWYRQDPGLGLRLIYFSYDVKMKEKGDIPEGYSVSREKKERFSLILESASTNQTSMYLCASSTSSGRLGEQFFGPGTRLTVL.

This clonotype was observed at least ten times. V usage is TRBV24-1 and J usage is TRBJ2-1; 8 nucleotides match TRBD2. V lost 0 bases to trimming and J lost 9 bases; unmatched junction nucleotides: 12. The CDR3 runs to 17 residues. From germline, CDR1 is KGHDR and CDR2 SFDVKD. CDR3 DNA: TGTGCCACCAGTGATTTGCCGATTAGCGGGATAACTCGTGAGCAGTTCTTC. Protein sequence: CATSDLPISGITREQFF.

This chain uses TRBV12-3 or TRBV12-4 with TRBJ2-5; 12 nucleotides line up with TRBD2. The trim removed 5 bases at V and 4 bases at J, leaving 8 bases unmatched. The CDR3 has 16 residues. The CDR3, as DNA: TGTGCCAGCAGTCCTAGCGGGGGGGCCTTGCGAGAGACCCAGTACTTC. Amino acid sequence: CASSPSGGALRETQYF.

There are a few counts of this clonotype. The junction departs from the called germline gene at one end, perhaps through a read error. The chain combines TRBV20-1 with TRBJ2-5; D assignment may be TRBD1 or TRBD2 (7 bases each). This CDR3 is built from 10 residues. Germline loops: CDR1 DFQATT, CDR2 SNEGSKA (reference sequence). CDR3 in DNA: TGCAGTGCTAGAGGGGCTCAGGGGGGGTTC. It is translated as CSARGAQGGF.

This clonotype was counted many times. The DNA for the CDR3 is TGTGCCAGCAGTTTACAGGGGCCTAATGAAAAACTGTTTTTT. Its protein product is CASSLQGPNEKLFF. The chain has TRBV6-5 and TRBJ1-4, with 7 bases aligning to TRBD1. Germline assignment: CDR1 MNHEY and CDR2 SVGAGI. With 4 bases clipped from V and 3 bases from J, the junction kept 2 bases outside the gene matches. This CDR3 spans 14 amino acids.

This clonotype has more than one count but fewer than ten. This chain uses TRBV12-3 or TRBV12-4 with TRBJ2-1; weak D call: TRBD1 (6 bases). Trimming shortened V by 7 bases and J by 12 bases, and 19 bases separated the two germline ends. This CDR3 spans 13 amino acids. This CDR3 is CASTIGGPSGQFF. CDR3 in DNA: TGTGCCAGCACCATTGGGGGCCCCAGTGGGCAGTTCTTC.

This clonotype was found many times. The CDR3 DNA reads as TGTGCCACCAGCAGAGATCGCATTGTAACAGGATTGGGTATAAGCTATGGCTACACCTTC. Encoded protein: CATSRDRIVTGLGISYGYTF. This chain uses TRBV15 with TRBJ1-2; TRBD1 is a possible D gene (5 bases). Deletions cut 0 bases from V and 4 bases from J, with 27 bases between. The CDR3 is 20 amino acids. Germline V gene sequence: CDR1 LNHNV, CDR2 YYDKDF (reference sequence).

This clonotype was detected a few times. The chain employs TRBV20-1 and TRBJ2-1, with 10 positions matching TRBD2. Per the germline V gene, CDR1 is DFQATT and CDR2 is SNEGSKA (reference sequence). V shed 5 bases, J shed 4 bases, and the junction held 5 bases outside the gene matches. CDR3 length equals 14 residues. CDR3 nucleotide sequence: TGCAGTGCTGAACTAGCGGGGAAGTACAATGAGCAGTTCTTC. Encoded protein: CSAELAGKYNEQFF.